This entry concerns a single TCR beta chain. The antigen remains unidentified. The data were produced by immunoSEQ multiplex PCR, yet TCRdb's version contains in-frame clones alone and is incomplete. The repertoire holds 85,000 to 130,000 clones, with just over 90% as singletons. The data belong to a study of OX40 agonist ivuxolimab in advanced cancers. Regarding the study as a whole: Expansion of clones was among the lowest in partial responders at 0.1-3.0 mg/kg.

In germline, CDR1 is SQVTM, CDR2 ANQGSEA. The ends were cut back, 4 bases at V and 0 bases at J, with 10 bases in the middle. The CDR3 sequence is 14 residues long. The timepoints at which blood was sampled were baseline, cycle 4 day 1, and cycle 7 day 1. This specimen consisted of CD4+ or CD8+ T cells sorted from blood, obtained in a trial of the OX40 agonist ivuxolimab. The genes are TRBV29-1 and TRBJ2-1, with D tentatively TRBD1 (6 bases). This receptor was taken from an adult with an advanced solid tumor such as melanoma, head and neck, liver or kidney cancer. CDR3 loop: CSVARGSSYNEQFF. The CDR3 coding sequence is TGCAGCGTTGCAAGGGGGAGCTCCTACAATGAGCAGTTCTTC.